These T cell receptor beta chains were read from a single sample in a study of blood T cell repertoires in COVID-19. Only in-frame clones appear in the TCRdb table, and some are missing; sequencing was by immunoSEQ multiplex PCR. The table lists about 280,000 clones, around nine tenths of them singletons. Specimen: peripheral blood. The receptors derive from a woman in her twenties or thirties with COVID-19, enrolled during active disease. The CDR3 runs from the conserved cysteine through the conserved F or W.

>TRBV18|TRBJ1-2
CASSPPSQPGYGYTF
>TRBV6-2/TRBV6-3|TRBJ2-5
CASSYSPVGETQYF
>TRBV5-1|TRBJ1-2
CASSLDSHNYGYTF
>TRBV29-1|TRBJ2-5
CSVRDRDTETQYF
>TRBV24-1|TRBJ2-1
CATSTSGRAGWEQFF
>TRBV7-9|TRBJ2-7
CASSSPTGSLDEQYF
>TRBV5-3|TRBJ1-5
CARSLERTGDRWGNQPQHF
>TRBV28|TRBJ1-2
CASSLEASGAYYGYTF
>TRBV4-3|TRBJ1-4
CASSQERVSIGKLFF
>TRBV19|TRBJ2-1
CASTPGLALSYNEQFF
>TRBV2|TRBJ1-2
CASLGGVRYSGYTF
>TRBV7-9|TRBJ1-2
CASSQGTGVGYTF
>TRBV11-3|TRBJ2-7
CASSLDGGSYEQYF
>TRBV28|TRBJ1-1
CASSSTGGYTEAFF
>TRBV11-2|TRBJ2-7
CASSMTGSEQYF
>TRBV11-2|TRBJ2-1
CASSLFGDSYNEQFF
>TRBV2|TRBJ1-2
CASRNGVGQNYGYTF
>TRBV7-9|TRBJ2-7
CASSLALGTNHEQYF
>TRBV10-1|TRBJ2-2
CASSNGLAGFTGELFF
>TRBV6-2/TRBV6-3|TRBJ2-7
CASSSGRHLYEQYF
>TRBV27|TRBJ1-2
CASSYYRGPGGYTF
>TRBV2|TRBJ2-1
CASSVGTSGSYNEQFF
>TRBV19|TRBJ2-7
CATSGTWGTYEQYF
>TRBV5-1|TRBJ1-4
CASSTGTANEKLFF
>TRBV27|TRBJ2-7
CASTGLAGAEQYF
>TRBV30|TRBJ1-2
CAWTTVGGYTF
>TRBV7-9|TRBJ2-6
CASSLTGALDVLTF
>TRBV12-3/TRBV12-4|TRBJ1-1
CASSTLPWEAFF
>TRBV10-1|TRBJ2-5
CASSERPGAETQYF
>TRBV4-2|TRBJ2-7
CASSHGTSEGEQYF
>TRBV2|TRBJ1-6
CASSLGDIGNSPLHF
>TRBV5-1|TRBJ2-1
CASSPRYGAEQFF
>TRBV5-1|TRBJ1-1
CASSLGLRGTEAFF
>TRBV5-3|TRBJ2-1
CARTNGTSGTFGNEQFF
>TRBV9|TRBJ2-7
CASSVGTGTGGYEQYF
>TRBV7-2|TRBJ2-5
CASSLSGTDQETQYF
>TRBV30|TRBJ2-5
CAWSDRQETQYF
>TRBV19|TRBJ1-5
CASSPGVGNQPQHF
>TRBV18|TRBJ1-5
CASSPSWPPEQPQHF
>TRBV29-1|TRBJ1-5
CSVSQGVGQPQHF